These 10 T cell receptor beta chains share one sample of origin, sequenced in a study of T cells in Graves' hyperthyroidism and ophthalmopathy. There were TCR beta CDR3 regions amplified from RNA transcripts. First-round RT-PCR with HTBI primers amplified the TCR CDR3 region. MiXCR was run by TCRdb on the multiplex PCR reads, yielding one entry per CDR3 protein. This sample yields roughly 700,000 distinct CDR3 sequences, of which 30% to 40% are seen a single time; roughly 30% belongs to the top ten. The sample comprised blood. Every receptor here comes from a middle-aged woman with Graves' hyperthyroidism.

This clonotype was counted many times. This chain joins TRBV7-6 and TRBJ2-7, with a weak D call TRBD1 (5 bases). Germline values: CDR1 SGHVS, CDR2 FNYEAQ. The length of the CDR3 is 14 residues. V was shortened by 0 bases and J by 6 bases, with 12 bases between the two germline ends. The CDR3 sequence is CASSLALSGSEQYF. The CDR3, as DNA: TGTGCCAGCAGCTTAGCCCTATCAGGGTCCGAGCAGTACTTC.

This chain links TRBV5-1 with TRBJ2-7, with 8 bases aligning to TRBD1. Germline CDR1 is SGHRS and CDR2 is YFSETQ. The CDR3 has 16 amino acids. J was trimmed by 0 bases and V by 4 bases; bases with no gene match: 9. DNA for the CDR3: TGCGCCAGCAGCCCCAGCGGACAGGGAAGCTCCTACGAGCAGTACTTC. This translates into CASSPSGQGSSYEQYF.

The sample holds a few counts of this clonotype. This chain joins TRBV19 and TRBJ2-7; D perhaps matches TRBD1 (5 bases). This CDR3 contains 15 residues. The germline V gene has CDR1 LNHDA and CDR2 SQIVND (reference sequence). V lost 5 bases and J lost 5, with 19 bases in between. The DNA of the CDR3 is TGTGCCAGTAGTTCGTCGCAGGGCAGGTTAAACGAGCAGTACTTC. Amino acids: CASSSSQGRLNEQYF.

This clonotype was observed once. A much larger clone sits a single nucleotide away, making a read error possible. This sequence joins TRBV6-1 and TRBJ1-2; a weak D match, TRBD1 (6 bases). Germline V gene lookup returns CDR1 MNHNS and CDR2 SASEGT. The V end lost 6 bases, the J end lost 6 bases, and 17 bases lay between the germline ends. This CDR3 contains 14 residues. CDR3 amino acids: CASRLDSTTHGYTF. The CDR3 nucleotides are TGTGCCAGCAGGTTGGACAGTACCACACATGGCTACACCTTC.

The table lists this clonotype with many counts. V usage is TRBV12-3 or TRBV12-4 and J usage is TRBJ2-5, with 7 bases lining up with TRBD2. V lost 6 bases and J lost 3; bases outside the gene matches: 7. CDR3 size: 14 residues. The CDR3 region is CASRPLADKETQYF. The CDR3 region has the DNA TGTGCCAGCAGACCGCTAGCGGACAAAGAGACCCAGTACTTC.

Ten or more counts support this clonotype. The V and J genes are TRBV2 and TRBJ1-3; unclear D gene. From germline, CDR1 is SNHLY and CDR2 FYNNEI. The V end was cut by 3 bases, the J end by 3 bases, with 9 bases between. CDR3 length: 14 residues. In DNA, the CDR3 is TGTGCCAGCAGTGACAGTAGAAGTGGAAACACCATATATTTT. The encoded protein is CASSDSRSGNTIYF.

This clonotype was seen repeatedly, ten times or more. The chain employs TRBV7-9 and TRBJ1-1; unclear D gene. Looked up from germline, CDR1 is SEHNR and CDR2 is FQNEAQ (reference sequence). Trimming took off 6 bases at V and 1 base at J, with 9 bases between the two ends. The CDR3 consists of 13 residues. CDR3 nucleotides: TGTGCCAGCAGTTCACAACCGAACACTGAAGCTTTCTTT. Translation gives CASSSQPNTEAFF.

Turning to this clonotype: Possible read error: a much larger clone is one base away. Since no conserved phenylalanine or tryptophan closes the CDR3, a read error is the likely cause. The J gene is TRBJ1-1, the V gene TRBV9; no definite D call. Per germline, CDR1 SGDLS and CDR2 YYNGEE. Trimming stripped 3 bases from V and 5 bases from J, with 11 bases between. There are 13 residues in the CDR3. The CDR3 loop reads CASSGGDRTEAFS. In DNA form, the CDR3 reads TGTGCCAGCAGCGGTGGAGATCGAACTGAAGCTTTCTCT.

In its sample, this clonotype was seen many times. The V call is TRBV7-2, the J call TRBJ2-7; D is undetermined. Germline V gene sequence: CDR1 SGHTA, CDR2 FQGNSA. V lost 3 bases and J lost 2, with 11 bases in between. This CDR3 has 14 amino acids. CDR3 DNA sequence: TGTGCCAGCAGCTTCAGCCAGAGAGCCTACGAGCAGTACTTC. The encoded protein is CASSFSQRAYEQYF.

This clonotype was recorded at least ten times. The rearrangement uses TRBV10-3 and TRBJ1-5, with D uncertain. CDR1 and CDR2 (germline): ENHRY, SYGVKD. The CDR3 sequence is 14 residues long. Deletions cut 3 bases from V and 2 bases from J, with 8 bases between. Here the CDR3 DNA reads TGTGCCATCAGTGAAGGTAATGGCAATCAGCCCCAGCATTTT. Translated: CAISEGNGNQPQHF.